Sequencing of this T cell receptor (beta chain) was carried out in a study of OX40 agonist ivuxolimab in advanced cancers. Data came from immunoSEQ multiplex PCR; TCRdb stores just in-frame clones and leaves some out. The data contain some 100,000 clones, approximately 94% of them singletons. The CDR3 loop spans 15 amino acids. CDR1 and CDR2 (germline): SGHRS, YFSETQ. V was cut by 0 bases and J by 2 bases, with 12 bases left in between. The sequencing used CD4+ or CD8+ T cells sorted from blood, collected in a trial of the OX40 agonist ivuxolimab. The rearrangement links TRBV5-1 to TRBJ2-7; TRBD1 might be the D (6 bases). This TCR was sampled from an adult with an advanced solid tumor such as melanoma, head and neck, liver or kidney cancer. CDR3 in amino acids: CASSLAGGRTYEQYF. In DNA form, the CDR3 reads TGCGCCAGCAGCTTGGCTGGGGGCAGGACCTACGAGCAGTACTTC.